Below are 21 T cell receptor beta chains sequenced from a single sample in a study of T cells in Graves' hyperthyroidism and ophthalmopathy. RNA transcripts served as the template for amplifying TCR beta CDR3 regions. First-round RT-PCR of the TCR CDR3 relied on the HTBI primer set. Each CDR3 protein gets one entry after TCRdb re-called the multiplex PCR reads with MiXCR. The sample gives over 150,000 distinct CDR3 sequences, roughly a sixth of which show up once; roughly 49% is in the top ten. The sequenced sample was blood. Every receptor here comes from a woman aged 45 to 65 with Graves' hyperthyroidism.

This clonotype appeared a few times. V and J are TRBV30 and TRBJ1-3, with no clear D. The CDR3 has 14 residues. Germline CDR1 is GTSNPN and CDR2 is SVGIG (reference sequence). Trimming pared 4 bases from V and 3 bases from J, leaving 13 bases between. This CDR3 is CAWNILGGGNTIYF. The CDR3 bases are TGTGCCTGGAACATTCTAGGAGGTGGAAACACCATATATTTT.

This clonotype was seen at least ten times. The J gene is TRBJ1-5, the V gene TRBV12-5, with a tentative D call TRBD1 (5 bases). The V end was cut by 4 bases, the J end by 9 bases, with 10 bases between. CDR3 length: 12 residues. Germline values: CDR1 LGHNT, CDR2 FRNRAP. CDR3 coding DNA: TGTGCTAGTGGTTCGGGACTGTCGCCCCAGCATTTT. It translates to CASGSGLSPQHF.

This chain joins TRBV7-9 and TRBJ2-5; 7 bases fit TRBD1. CDR1 and CDR2 (germline): SEHNR, FQNEAQ (reference sequence). V lost 6 bases and J lost 5; bases outside the gene matches: 9. The CDR3 runs 14 residues. CDR3 in amino acids: CASSFPEGAETQYF. The DNA for the CDR3 is TGTGCCAGCAGTTTTCCAGAGGGGGCGGAGACCCAGTACTTC.

This clonotype was counted a few times. This sequence joins TRBV12-3 or TRBV12-4 and TRBJ2-5, with D unclear. The CDR3 consists of 11 residues. CDR3 nucleotides: TGTGTGTCGGGCGGCTGGAAGACCCAGTACTTC. It is translated as CVSGGWKTQYF.

J is TRBJ1-1 and V is TRBV30; the match to TRBD1 covers 9 bases. V dropped 1 base and J dropped 4; count of bases not matched to a gene: 7. This CDR3 is built from 15 residues. CDR1 is GTSNPN, CDR2 SVGIG, per germline (reference sequence). The CDR3 DNA follows: TGTGCCTGGAGTGCAGGGACAGGGAGAGGCACTGAAGCTTTCTTT. Translation: CAWSAGTGRGTEAFF. Drawing the rest from reference TRBV30 and TRBJ1-1, the complete variable domain is SQTIHQWPATLVQPVGSPLSLECTVEGTSNPNLYWYRQAAGRGLQLLFYSVGIGQISSEVPQNLSASRPQDRQFILSSKKLLLSDSGFYLCAWSAGTGRGTEAFFGQGTRLTVV.

The rearrangement uses TRBV19 and TRBJ1-2; D unresolved. The germline V gene has CDR1 LNHDA and CDR2 SQIVND (reference sequence). The CDR3 is made up of 16 amino acids. Between the trimmed V and J ends, which lost 5 bases and 1 base, there was a span of 17 bases. CDR3 amino acids: CASSLSKSERNYGYTF. The CDR3 DNA reads TGTGCCAGTAGTTTATCCAAGTCGGAGCGTAACTATGGCTACACCTTC. The variable domain in full, completed from reference TRBV19 and TRBJ1-2, reads DGGITQSPKYLFRKEGQNVTLSCEQNLNHDAMYWYRQDPGQGLRLIYYSQIVNDFQKGDIAEGYSVSREKKESFPLTVTSAQKNPTAFYLCASSLSKSERNYGYTFGSGTRLTVV.

In its sample, this clonotype was seen many times. The J gene is TRBJ1-1, the V gene TRBV7-9; D gene ambiguous. The length of the CDR3 is 12 residues. Looked up from germline, CDR1 is SEHNR and CDR2 is FQNEAQ (reference sequence). V gave up 3 bases and J gave up 1 base, with 3 bases separating them. The CDR3 DNA follows: TGTGCCAGCAGCTTCCGGAACACTGAAGCTTTCTTT. As protein: CASSFRNTEAFF. The variable domain in full, completed from reference TRBV7-9 and TRBJ1-1, reads DTGVSQNPRHKITKRGQNVTFRCDPISEHNRLYWYRQTLGQGPEFLTYFQNEAQLEKSRLLSDRFSAERPKGSFSTLEIQRTEQGDSAMYLCASSFRNTEAFFGQGTRLTVV.

This sequence joins TRBV20-1 and TRBJ1-6, with D uncertain. V dropped 3 bases and J dropped 5 bases, with 14 bases sitting between them. The CDR3 is 15 amino acids. CDR1 DFQATT and CDR2 SNEGSKA come from the germline V gene (reference sequence). The CDR3 here is CSARRPVSDNSPLHF. The CDR3 DNA is TGCAGTGCTAGGCGTCCGGTGAGCGATAATTCACCCCTCCACTTT.

This clonotype was detected ten times or more. V gene TRBV9 combines with J gene TRBJ2-7; 7 bases line up with TRBD1. This CDR3 is built from 17 residues. CDR1 and CDR2 from the germline V gene are SGDLS and YYNGEE. The V gene end was trimmed by 3 bases and the J gene end by 2 bases; junction bases not matched to a gene: 14. The CDR3 loop is CASSAQGIAGGTYEQYF. In nucleotides, the CDR3 is TGTGCCAGCAGCGCCCAGGGGATCGCAGGGGGTACCTACGAGCAGTACTTC.

This clonotype was counted at least ten times. The chain recombines TRBV7-6 with TRBJ2-1; D is possibly TRBD2 (5 bases). In germline, CDR1 is SGHVS, CDR2 FNYEAQ. The germline V and J ends were trimmed by 5 bases and 9 bases, with 17 bases remaining between them. The CDR3 contains 14 residues. DNA of the CDR3: TGTGCCAGCAGCGTTGCTCTAGCTAACCGTGAGCAGTTCTTC. This sequence encodes CASSVALANREQFF.

This chain uses TRBV7-9 with TRBJ2-1; a weak D match, TRBD2 (6 bases). The CDR3 totals 18 residues. Germline assignment: CDR1 SEHNR and CDR2 FQNEAQ (reference sequence). Trimming took off 3 bases at V and 1 base at J, with 19 bases between the two ends. CDR3: CASSFIVTGVGSYNEQFF. The CDR3 coding sequence is TGTGCCAGCAGCTTCATAGTAACGGGAGTTGGGTCCTACAATGAGCAGTTCTTC.

This clonotype was seen at least ten times. For the CDR3, the DNA is TGTGCCAGCAGCTCCGGGACACACACCGGGGAGCTGTTTTTT. It codes for CASSSGTHTGELFF. The V gene is TRBV7-8, the J gene TRBJ2-2, with a tentative D call TRBD1 (6 bases). This CDR3 spans 14 amino acids. The V end lost 4 bases, the J end lost 3 bases, and 9 bases lay between the germline ends. The germline CDR1 and CDR2 sequences are SGHVS and FQNEAQ.

Many counts were recorded for this clonotype. The genes are TRBV2 and TRBJ2-5; 10 positions agree with TRBD2. Losses at the gene ends were 8 bases for V and 4 bases for J; bases not matched to a gene: 10. The germline gives CDR1 SNHLY, CDR2 FYNNEI. The CDR3 runs to 15 residues. CDR3 sequence (DNA): TGTGCCAGCCGCATAACTAGCGGGATCCCAGAGACCCAGTACTTC. Translation gives CASRITSGIPETQYF.

This clonotype was counted at least ten times. This chain connects TRBV29-1 to TRBJ2-2, with unresolved D. Deletions cut 4 bases from V and 0 bases from J, with 6 bases between. The CDR3 extends over 13 amino acids. CDR1 and CDR2 from the germline V gene are SQVTM and ANQGSEA. DNA of the CDR3: TGCAGCGTTGCGGACGCGAACACCGGGGAGCTGTTTTTT. The encoded protein is CSVADANTGELFF.

This clonotype was counted ten times or more. The chain joins TRBV12-3 or TRBV12-4 to TRBJ1-2; 10 nucleotides align to TRBD1. Trimming took 5 bases from V and 7 from J; bases not matched to a gene: 7. This CDR3 comprises 14 residues. The CDR3 sequence is CASSDRDRGGGYTF. In DNA form, the CDR3 reads TGTGCCAGCAGTGACCGGGACAGGGGTGGTGGCTACACCTTC.

In this sample, this clonotype turned up many times. The CDR3, as DNA: TGTGCCAGCAGTTTAGCAGCAGGGTCCCGAAACACCATATATTTT. It encodes CASSLAAGSRNTIYF. The gene calls are TRBV12-3 or TRBV12-4 and TRBJ1-3; D might be TRBD1 (5 bases). The CDR3 has 15 residues. V dropped 0 bases and J dropped 5 bases, with 11 bases sitting between them.

This clonotype was counted many times. The chain couples TRBV20-1 to TRBJ2-7; the D gene is possibly TRBD2 (5 bases). The germline V gene has CDR1 DFQATT and CDR2 SNEGSKA (reference sequence). Trimming cost V 1 base and J 6 bases, with 10 bases left between them. This CDR3 contains 12 residues. DNA for the CDR3: TGCAGTGCTAGAGTACTAGTGGGCGAGCAGTACTTC. This sequence encodes CSARVLVGEQYF.

This clonotype appeared many times. The V gene is TRBV27, the J gene TRBJ2-2, with TRBD1 matching over 7 bases. Unmatched junction bases numbered 5, after V lost 3 bases and J lost 1 base. This CDR3 is built from 16 residues. Germline CDR1 MNHEY, CDR2 SMNVEV (reference sequence). CDR3 residues: CASSLGQLKNTGELFF. CDR3 in DNA: TGTGCCAGCAGTTTGGGACAGCTGAAGAACACCGGGGAGCTGTTTTTT.

This clonotype was seen ten or more times. The chain has TRBV13 and TRBJ2-3, with TRBD1 matching over 10 bases. The germline CDR1 and CDR2 sequences are PRHDT and FYEKMQ (reference sequence). This CDR3 contains 19 residues. The trim removed 2 bases at V and 8 bases at J, leaving 19 bases unmatched. The CDR3 is CASSLYPSLRDRGFGTQYF. In nucleotides, the CDR3 is TGTGCCAGCAGCTTATACCCCTCTCTCCGGGACAGGGGTTTCGGTACGCAGTATTTT.

This clonotype was detected ten times or more. The chain is built from TRBV3-1 and TRBJ2-1; D is ambiguous. CDR1 LGHDT and CDR2 YNNKEL come from the germline V gene (reference sequence). The CDR3 covers 12 residues. Trimming pared 1 base from V and 12 bases from J, leaving 10 bases between. CDR3 amino acids: CASSQGSLGQFF. In DNA form, the CDR3 reads TGTGCCAGCAGCCAAGGCAGTTTAGGGCAGTTCTTC.

This clonotype occurred many times. The gene calls are TRBV19 and TRBJ2-7, with D tentatively TRBD2 (6 bases). This CDR3 comprises 13 residues. Trimming pared 4 bases from V and 3 bases from J, leaving 10 bases between. CDR1 is LNHDA, CDR2 SQIVND, per germline (reference sequence). The CDR3 reads CASSSGNLYEQYF. The CDR3 DNA reads as TGTGCCAGTAGTAGCGGGAACCTCTACGAGCAGTACTTC.